A selection of T cell receptor beta chains follows, all from one sample in a study of T cells in lung cancer brain metastases. This table comes from immunoSEQ multiplex PCR, and its TCRdb copy is limited to in-frame clones, with some not included. Counted here are about 4,900 clones, about 83% occurring once; the ten biggest clones make up roughly 3%. Source material: tumor tissue from the primary lung tumor. The receptors here all came from a woman in her fifties or sixties with non-small cell lung cancer. Each CDR3 is given with its conserved first and last residue.

>TRBJ2-1|TRBV29-1
CSVEEFGRTGIYNEQFF
>TRBJ2-7|TRBV7-8
CASSPRASSYEQYF
>TRBJ1-1|TRBV7-6
CASSPWGGIAFF
>TRBJ1-1|TRBV7-2
CTSSLVWTGAFTEAFF
>TRBJ2-3|TRBV7-8
CAAGSDTQYF
>TRBJ1-1|TRBV27
CASSTGENTEVFF
>TRBJ1-1|TRBV30
CAWSHTGGVRAFF
>TRBJ1-3|TRBV18
CASSPTGGTSGNTIYF
>TRBJ2-1|TRBV9
CASSVGGLAGNEQFF
>TRBJ2-7|TRBV2
CAYVSQGAYEQYF
>TRBJ2-3|TRBV27
CASRPLAGGPIDTQYF
>TRBJ2-3|TRBV5-5
CASSVSSGQYFGTQYF